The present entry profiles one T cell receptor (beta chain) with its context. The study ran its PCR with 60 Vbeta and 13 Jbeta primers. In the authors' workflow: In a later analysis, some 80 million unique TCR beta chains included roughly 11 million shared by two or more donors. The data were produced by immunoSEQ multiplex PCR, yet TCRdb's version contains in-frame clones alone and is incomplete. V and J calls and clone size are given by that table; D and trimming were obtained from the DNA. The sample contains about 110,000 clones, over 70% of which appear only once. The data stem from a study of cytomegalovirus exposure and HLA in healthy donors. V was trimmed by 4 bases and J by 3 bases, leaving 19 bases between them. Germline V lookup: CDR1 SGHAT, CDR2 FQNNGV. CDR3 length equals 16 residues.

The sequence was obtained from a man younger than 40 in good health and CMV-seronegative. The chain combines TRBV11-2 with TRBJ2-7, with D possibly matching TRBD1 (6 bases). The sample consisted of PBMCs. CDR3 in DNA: TGTGCCAGCAGCTCCCTGCAGGGGCTAATGATCTACGAGCAGTACTTC. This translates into CASSSLQGLMIYEQYF.